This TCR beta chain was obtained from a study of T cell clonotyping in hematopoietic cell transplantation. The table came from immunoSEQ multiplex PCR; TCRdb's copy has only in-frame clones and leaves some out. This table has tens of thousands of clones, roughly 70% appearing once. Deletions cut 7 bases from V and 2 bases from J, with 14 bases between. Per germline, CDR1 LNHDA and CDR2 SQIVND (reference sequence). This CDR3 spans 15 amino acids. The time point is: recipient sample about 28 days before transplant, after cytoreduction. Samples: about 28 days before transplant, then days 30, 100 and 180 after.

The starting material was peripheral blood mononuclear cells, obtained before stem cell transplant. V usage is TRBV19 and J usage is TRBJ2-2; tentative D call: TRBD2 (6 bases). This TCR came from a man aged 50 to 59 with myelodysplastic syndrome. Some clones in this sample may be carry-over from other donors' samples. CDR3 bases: TGTGCCAGTATAGCAGGGACTGTTAACACCGGGGAGCTGTTTTTT. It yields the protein CASIAGTVNTGELFF.